This T cell receptor (beta chain) was captured by sequencing in a study of low-dose radiotherapy and immunotherapy resistance in tumors (dated by TCRdb to between 2021 and 2023). About the study as a whole: In Cohort 1, each fraction delivered 0.5 Gy every 2 weeks, and the prescribed total PTV dose was 6.5 Gy. Cyclophosphamide 200 mg/m2 was given intravenously every two weeks, one day before each radiation and immunotherapy administration. Randomization of trial participants into treatment groups was not performed. Eight patients were included in the translational analysis, namely three from the first dose cohort plus the first five from the second dose cohort. Patients were given nivolumab as a 240 mg flat dose every two weeks and ipilimumab at 1 mg/kg every six weeks, with both drugs delivered intravenously. Aspirin 300 mg was taken orally once daily by patients for four cycles, starting on cycle 1 day 1. Cohort 2 received 1 Gy per fraction every two weeks, with a total of 13 Gy over 26 weeks.

V is cut back by 6 bases and J by 2 bases, with 3 bases in the junction unmatched. Counted from cysteine to phenylalanine, this CDR3 has 14 amino acids. The CDR3 DNA has 42 bases and is translated from base 1. TCRdb shows the sequencer as Illumina HiSeq 2500. To make first-strand cDNA, Superscript III was used along with a set of TRAV- and TRBV-specific primers so that both the TCRalpha and TCRbeta chains were covered. TCRs were amplified for about 18 PCR cycles with Phusion, using a constant-region primer paired with the adapter attached to the V primers. The isolated mRNA was amplified using the MessageAmp II aRNA Amplification Kit, with in vitro transcription performed for around 16 hours at 37 degrees C. The Dynabeads mRNA DIRECT Purification Kit was used to isolate the mRNA for TCR sequencing. Indexed Illumina adapters were added in a second approximately 25-cycle Phusion PCR, and the resulting products were purified with AMPure XP beads. The original pipeline was this. Using custom Perl scripts, TCR sequences encoding the same protein were pooled, out-of-frame sequences were removed, and the abundance of each clonotype was computed. TCR sequences supported by only a single read were excluded from analysis. Repertoire metrics included Shannon entropy, Gini index, clonality, richness, and frequency of TCRs shared between repertoires. The public sequencing data were trimmed at Q25 with fastp and processed into clonotypes with MiXCR by TCRdb, which kept only in-frame beta chains. Rows merge per CDR3 protein into single entries with the most common DNA and genes. What appears here as the V and J calls and clone size reflects TCRdb's work, not the paper's. The sample table shows tens of thousands of distinct CDR3 sequences, and over 15% are seen once. 2.8% of the sample lies in the top ten.

This sample's time point label indicates: before trial treatment. The donors came from RACIN, which was a single-arm phase I dose-escalation trial that paired nivolumab and ipilimumab with aspirin, low-dose cyclophosphamide and low-dose radiotherapy. Patients were eligible if they had advanced solid tumors that were TIL-negative. This clonotype was observed at least ten times. Its antigen target is currently unknown. No qualities accompany the bases; no much larger clone lies one base away. The clonotype originates from a male donor with prostate cancer. Source: PBMCs, taken before treatment. This receptor chain uses TRBV12-3 or TRBV12-4 and TRBJ1-2; 10 junctional bases match TRBD1. The DNA is TGTGCCAGCAGGGGACAGGGGCGGAACTATGGCTACACCTTC. This is translated as CASRGQGRNYGYTF.